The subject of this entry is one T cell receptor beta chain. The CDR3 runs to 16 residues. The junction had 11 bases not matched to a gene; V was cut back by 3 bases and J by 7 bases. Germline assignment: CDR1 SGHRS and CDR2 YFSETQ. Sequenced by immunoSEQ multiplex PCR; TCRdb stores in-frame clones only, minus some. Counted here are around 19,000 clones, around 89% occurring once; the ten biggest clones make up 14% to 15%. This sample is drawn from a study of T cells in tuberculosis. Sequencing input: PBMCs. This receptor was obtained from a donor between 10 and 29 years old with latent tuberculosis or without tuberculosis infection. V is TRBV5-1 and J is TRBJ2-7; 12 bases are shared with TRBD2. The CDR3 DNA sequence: TGCGCCAGCAGCTCAGCTCGACTAGCGGGGGCAGGAGAGCAGTACTTC. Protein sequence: CASSSARLAGAGEQYF.